This note documents a single T cell receptor beta chain sequence. The CDR3 is made up of 16 amino acids. Trimming shortened V by 0 bases and J by 8 bases, and 15 bases separated the two germline ends. Germline-derived CDR1 and CDR2 are SGDLS and YYNGEE. The data were produced by immunoSEQ multiplex PCR, yet TCRdb's version contains in-frame clones alone and is incomplete. The top ten hold about 4% of the sample, which has approximately 12,000 clones, 75% to 85% seen once. This sample was taken from a study of blood T cell repertoires in COVID-19. Study-wide context: From T cells, B-cell-depleted T cells, or PBMCs came the material, which was cDNA or gDNA.

The chain employs TRBV9 and TRBJ1-6; unclear D gene. This clonotype was sampled from an older woman with acute or convalescent COVID-19. Sequenced input: peripheral blood. The DNA for the CDR3 is TGTGCCAGCAGCGTAGGTCACCGCCCTTCGGATTCACCCCTCCACTTT. This gives the protein CASSVGHRPSDSPLHF.